Included here is one T cell receptor beta chain sequence, with context. Antigen: not known. From RNA transcripts, TCR beta CDR3 regions were amplified. HTBI primers were used for first-round RT-PCR of the TCR CDR3. One entry per CDR3 protein results from TCRdb running MiXCR on the multiplex PCR reads. The table includes approximately 510,000 distinct CDR3 sequences, less than 25% detected once. The data derive from a study of T cells in Graves' hyperthyroidism and ophthalmopathy. General study points: Progression to ophthalmopathy was predicted a median of roughly seven months early.

Patients having uncontrolled infection, another autoimmune disease, pregnancy or lactation were not included. The source of this sequence is a man between 18 and 35 years old with Graves' hyperthyroidism. Sequencing was done on a sample of blood.

For the CDR3, the DNA is TGTGCCAGCAGACCAACCGGGACAGCGACCTACGAGCAGTACTTC. Protein: CASRPTGTATYEQYF. V is TRBV27 and J is TRBJ2-7, with TRBD1 identical over 7 bases. Per germline, CDR1 MNHEY and CDR2 SMNVEV (reference sequence). This CDR3 region has 15 residues. V lost 6 bases, J lost 2 bases, and 10 bases stayed unmatched.